This passage covers 15 T cell receptor beta chains from one sample sequenced in a study of memory CD4+ T cells and cytomegalovirus serostatus. Some clones are missing from TCRdb's copy, which holds only in-frame ones; the method was immunoSEQ multiplex PCR. The data contain about 54,000 clones, about three quarters of them singletons. The sort gate was single viable CD3+CD4+CD8-CD45RO+ cells for memory CD4+ T cells. Source material: memory CD4+ T cells from blood. These receptors originate from an adult in good health and CMV-seropositive.

This clone was seen only a few times. This chain uses TRBV28 with TRBJ2-5, with 7 bases fitting TRBD1. CDR1 is MDHEN, CDR2 SYDVKM, per germline. V shed 7 bases, J shed 0 bases, and the junction held 2 bases outside the gene matches. The CDR3 length is 13 residues. The CDR3 is CASTGQNQETQYF. In DNA, the CDR3 is TGTGCCAGCACGGGACAGAACCAAGAGACCCAGTACTTC.

This rearrangement joins TRBV28 to TRBJ1-1; no definite D call. V was pared by 2 bases and J by 5 bases, with 12 bases between. This CDR3 is 14 amino acids long. Germline-derived CDR1 and CDR2 are MDHEN and SYDVKM. DNA for the CDR3: TGTGCCAGCAGTTTAGGGCAGAGTTGGACTGAAGCTTTCTTT. It codes for CASSLGQSWTEAFF.

The chain is built from TRBV11-3 and TRBJ2-1; 8 nucleotides match TRBD2. From germline, CDR1 is SGHNT and CDR2 YENEEA. The CDR3 runs to 18 residues. Trimming took 1 base from V and 6 from J; bases not matched to a gene: 14. CDR3 loop: CASSLGSVGGRFGNEQFF. In nucleotides, the CDR3 is TGTGCCAGCAGCTTAGGGAGTGTCGGCGGGAGGTTCGGCAATGAGCAGTTCTTC.

The chain couples TRBV4-1 to TRBJ1-1, with D hard to call. Germline lookup yields CDR1 MGHRA and CDR2 YSYEKL. The CDR3 extends over 13 amino acids. V was shortened by 4 bases and J by 3 bases, with 9 bases between the two germline ends. The CDR3 bases are TGCGCCAGCAGCCGGGGAGAGGACACTGAAGCTTTCTTT. Translated, it gives CASSRGEDTEAFF.

A remark on this clone: At the DNA level, this CDR3 is encoded by other sequences in the same sample as well. The genes are TRBV19 and TRBJ1-2, with TRBD1 identical over 8 bases. CDR3 length: 13 amino acids. CDR1 is LNHDA and CDR2 is SQIVND in the germline V gene (reference sequence). The J segment lost 5 bases and the V segment lost 1 base, leaving 0 bases of the junction unmatched. CDR3 sequence reads: CASSIGQGYGYTF. CDR3 bases: TGTGCCAGTAGTATAGGACAGGGGTATGGCTACACCTTC.

The chain joins TRBV30 to TRBJ2-7; 8 bases are shared with TRBD2. This CDR3 spans 13 amino acids. V lost 5 bases and J lost 0; bases outside the gene matches: 3. The germline V gene has CDR1 GTSNPN and CDR2 SVGIG (reference sequence). For the CDR3, the DNA is TGTGCCTGGTCCGGGACTAGCTCCTACGAGCAGTACTTC. Protein product: CAWSGTSSYEQYF. The variable domain in full, with the rest retrieved from reference TRBV30 and TRBJ2-7, is SQTIHQWPATLVQPVGSPLSLECTVEGTSNPNLYWYRQAAGRGLQLLFYSVGIGQISSEVPQNLSASRPQDRQFILSSKKLLLSDSGFYLCAWSGTSSYEQYFGPGTRLTVT.

The chain combines TRBV19 with TRBJ1-5; D call uncertain. Trimming stripped 5 bases from V and 4 bases from J, with 12 bases between. CDR1 is LNHDA and CDR2 is SQIVND in the germline V gene (reference sequence). This CDR3 contains 14 residues. Here the CDR3 reads CASSASTGNQPQHF. The CDR3 region has the DNA TGTGCCAGTAGTGCCTCGACGGGGAATCAGCCCCAGCATTTT.

This chain uses TRBV5-8 with TRBJ2-7; D possibly corresponds to TRBD1 (6 bases). Germline CDR1 is SGHTS and CDR2 is YDEGEE. The CDR3 runs to 13 residues. The V end lost 1 base, the J end lost 5 bases, and 10 bases lay between the germline ends. The CDR3 loop is CASSLRGLDEQYV. The CDR3 region has the DNA TGTGCCAGCAGCTTGAGGGGGTTGGACGAGCAGTACGTC.

The J gene is TRBJ1-3, the V gene TRBV5-1; 9 bases are shared with TRBD1. The junction had 4 bases not matched to a gene; V was cut back by 4 bases and J by 2 bases. The CDR3 totals 15 residues. CDR1 and CDR2 from the germline V gene are SGHRS and YFSETQ. The chain's CDR3 is CASSQDRGAGNTIYF. CDR3 nucleotide sequence: TGCGCCAGCAGCCAAGACAGGGGGGCTGGAAACACCATATATTTT.

The CDR3 DNA is TGTGCCAGCACTCCTTCGGGGGAGAGATTCGGGGAGCTGTTTTTT. The encoded protein is CASTPSGERFGELFF. The V and J genes are TRBV2 and TRBJ2-2; TRBD2 might be the D (6 bases). Germline loops: CDR1 SNHLY, CDR2 FYNNEI. The CDR3 spans 15 residues. V lost 7 bases to trimming and J lost 7 bases, with 19 bases between them.

A word on this clone: A junction boundary mismatches the germline segment, possibly from a read error. In the same sample, other DNA sequences code for this CDR3. This chain links TRBV28 with TRBJ2-5, with TRBD1 matching over 7 bases. Germline CDR1 is MDHEN and CDR2 is SYDVKM. The CDR3 covers 14 residues. The CDR3 loop is CASTQPGQQETQYF. The CDR3 bases are TGTGCTAGCACTCAACCGGGACAGCAAGAGACCCAGTACTTC.

The chain links TRBV11-2 to TRBJ1-2; no clear D. Trimming cost V 5 bases and J 9 bases, with 16 bases left between them. This CDR3 contains 13 residues. Germline V gene data show CDR1 as SGHAT and CDR2 as FQNNGV. Here the CDR3 DNA reads TGTGCCAGCAGCCCGGCCCGGTCCGGGAGCTACACCTTC. It yields the protein CASSPARSGSYTF.

This chain joins TRBV6-1 and TRBJ1-1; no clear D. CDR3 length: 12 residues. Germline V gene sequence: CDR1 MNHNS, CDR2 SASEGT. The V end was cut by 2 bases, the J end by 13 bases, with 14 bases between. The CDR3 sequence is CASSELGQLVFF. The CDR3, as DNA: TGTGCCAGCAGTGAACTCGGCCAGCTGGTTTTCTTT.

The chain uses TRBV27 and TRBJ2-1, with D possibly being TRBD2 (6 bases). Germline lookup yields CDR1 MNHEY and CDR2 SMNVEV (reference sequence). Trimming pared 10 bases from V and 8 bases from J, leaving 15 bases between. The CDR3 loop spans 12 amino acids. The CDR3, as DNA: TGTGCCACCTTCCGCGGGACCCATGAGCAGTTCTTC. Protein sequence: CATFRGTHEQFF.

The chain carries TRBV10-3 and TRBJ2-2; 8 bases are shared with TRBD2. Germline V gives CDR1 ENHRY, CDR2 SYGVKD. The CDR3 is 13 amino acids. With V trimmed by 10 bases and J by 6 bases, 7 bases remained unmatched. The CDR3 DNA is TGTGCCACCCGGGGGGGCGCGGCCGGGGAGCTGTTTTTT. The encoded protein is CATRGGAAGELFF.